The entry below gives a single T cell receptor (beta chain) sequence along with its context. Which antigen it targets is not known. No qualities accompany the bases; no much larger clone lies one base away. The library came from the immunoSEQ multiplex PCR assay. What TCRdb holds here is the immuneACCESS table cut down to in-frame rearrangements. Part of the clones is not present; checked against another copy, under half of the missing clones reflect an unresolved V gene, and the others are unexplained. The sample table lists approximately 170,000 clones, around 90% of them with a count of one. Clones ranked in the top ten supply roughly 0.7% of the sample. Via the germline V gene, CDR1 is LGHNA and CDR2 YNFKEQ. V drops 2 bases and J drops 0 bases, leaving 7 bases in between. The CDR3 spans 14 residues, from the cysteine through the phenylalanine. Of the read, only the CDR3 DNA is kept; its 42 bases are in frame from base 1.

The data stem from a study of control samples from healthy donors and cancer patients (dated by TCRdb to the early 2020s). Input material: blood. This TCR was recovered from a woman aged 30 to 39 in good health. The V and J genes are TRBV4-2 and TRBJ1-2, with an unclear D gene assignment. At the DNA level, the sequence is TGTGCCAGCAGCCAACTCGGGACTAACTATGGCTACACCTTC. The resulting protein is CASSQLGTNYGYTF.